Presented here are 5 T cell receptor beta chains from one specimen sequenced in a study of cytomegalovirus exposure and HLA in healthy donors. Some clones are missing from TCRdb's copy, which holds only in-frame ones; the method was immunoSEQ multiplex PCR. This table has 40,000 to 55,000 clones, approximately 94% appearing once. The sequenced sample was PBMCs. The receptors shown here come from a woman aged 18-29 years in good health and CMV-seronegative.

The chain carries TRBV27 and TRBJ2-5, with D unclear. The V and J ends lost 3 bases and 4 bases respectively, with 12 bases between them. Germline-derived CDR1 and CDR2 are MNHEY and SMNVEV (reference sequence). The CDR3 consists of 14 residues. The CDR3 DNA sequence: TGTGCCAGCAGTTTGACCAGGTTTTCAGAGACCCAGTACTTC. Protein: CASSLTRFSETQYF.

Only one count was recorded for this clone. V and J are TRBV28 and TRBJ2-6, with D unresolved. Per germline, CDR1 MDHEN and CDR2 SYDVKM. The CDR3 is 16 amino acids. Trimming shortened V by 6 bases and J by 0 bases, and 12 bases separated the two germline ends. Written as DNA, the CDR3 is TGTGCCAGCAGCTCCTCAGAATACTCTGGGGCCAACGTCCTGACTTTC. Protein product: CASSSSEYSGANVLTF.

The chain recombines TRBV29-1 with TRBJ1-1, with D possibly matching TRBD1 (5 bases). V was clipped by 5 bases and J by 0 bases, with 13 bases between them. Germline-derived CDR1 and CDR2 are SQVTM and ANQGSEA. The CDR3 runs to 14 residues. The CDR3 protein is CSVTGRLMNTEAFF. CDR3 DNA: TGCAGCGTTACAGGCAGACTCATGAACACTGAAGCTTTCTTT.

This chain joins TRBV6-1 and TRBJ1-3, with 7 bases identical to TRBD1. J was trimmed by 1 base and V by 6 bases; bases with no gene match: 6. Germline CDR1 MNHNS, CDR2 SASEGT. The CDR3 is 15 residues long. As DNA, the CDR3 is TGTGCCAGCAGCGCAACAGGGGAATCTGGAAACACCATATATTTT. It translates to CASSATGESGNTIYF.

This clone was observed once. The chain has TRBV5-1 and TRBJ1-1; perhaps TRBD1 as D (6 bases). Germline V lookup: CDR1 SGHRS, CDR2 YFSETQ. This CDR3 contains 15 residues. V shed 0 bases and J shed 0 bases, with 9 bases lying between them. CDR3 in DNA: TGCGCCAGCAGCTTGGAAGGACAGATGAACACTGAAGCTTTCTTT. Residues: CASSLEGQMNTEAFF.